The sequence of this TCR beta chain was determined in a study of blood T cell repertoires in COVID-19 (TCRdb year 2020). Study-level background: The collaborator samples originated in the United States, Italy and Spain and spanned the acute and convalescent phases of COVID-19. The prospective study material was composed of cDNA or gDNA derived from T cells, B-cell-depleted T cells, or PBMCs. The dataset comprised deeply sampled blood TCRbeta repertoires from subjects exposed to, actively infected with, or recovered from COVID-19. The repertoires were released in a freely available public database intended as a resource for research on the immune response to SARS-CoV-2. Samples were obtained from the ongoing ImmuneRACE study (first 160 participants) and from about 1,300 subjects provided by 6 global collaborators. Nearly every sample came with metadata listing a de-identified subject ID, COVID-19 status, age in years and sex. Where available, HLA class I and class II types were taken from metadata supplied by the sample provider and were not determined by assay-based typing. General study outcomes and caveats: How much clinical and demographic metadata was included differed by source and by participant, and the metadata was provided uncurated.

The collaborating institutions used their own protocols to collect whole blood in K2EDTA tubes. For TCRbeta analysis, collaborators shipped samples in one of three forms: frozen whole blood, isolated PBMCs, or DNA extracted from either of those sample types. Including cysteine and phenylalanine, the CDR3 has 14 amino acids. This entry keeps only the CDR3 DNA: 42 bases, framed from base 1. CDR1 GTSNPN and CDR2 SVGIG were looked up in the germline V gene (reference sequence). V lost 7 bases and J lost 4 bases, and the count of bases not matched to a germline gene is 10. The immunoSEQ Assay, a bias-controlled multiplex PCR, was used to amplify TCRbeta CDR3 regions from genomic DNA. Under the source paper's analysis protocol: Nucleated cell counts per sample were estimated from amplification of reference gene primers within the assay. To quantify the absolute abundance of each unique TCRbeta CDR3 rearrangement, sequence reads were collapsed and filtered. Productive Simpson clonality was computed per sample as the square root of Simpson's diversity index over productive rearrangements. TCRdb's version of the immuneACCESS table is confined to in-frame rearrangements and falls short of the full clone set. An unresolved V gene accounts for under half of the shortfall where checked; the remainder is of unknown origin. The V and J calls and clone size are taken from that table; D and trimming were inferred from the DNA. For this sample the table gives 99,000 or so clones, of which around nine tenths were detected only once. The top ten clonotypes cover 4% to 6% of the sample.

Details on this clone: Its recognized antigen is unknown. There are no base qualities to consult, and no much larger clone falls within one base.

The sequence links TRBV30 to TRBJ1-5; TRBD1 aligns with 7 central bases. The origin of this receptor is a human donor in a cohort sampled during active COVID-19. Sequencing used peripheral blood. The DNA reads TGTGCCTACAGCAAGGGACAGCGTAATCAGCCCCAGCATTTT. Its protein product is CAYSKGQRNQPQHF.